This T cell receptor (beta chain) was captured by sequencing in a study of CD8+CD57+ T cells in acquired aplastic anemia. CDR3 length: 15 amino acids. V dropped 1 base and J dropped 7 bases, with 12 bases sitting between them. Germline CDR1 and CDR2: SGHRS and YFSETQ. There are many counts of this clonotype. It was genomic DNA that served as the template for profiling TCR beta VDJ and CDR3. One entry per CDR3 protein, called by TCRdb with MiXCR from the reads. This table has fewer than 150,000 distinct CDR3 sequences, 48% appearing once. The source of this sequence is a human donor in good health, serving as a control. Sequenced material: sorted CD4+, CD8+, or CD8+CD57+ T cells (not recorded which) from PBMCs. This chain uses TRBV5-1 with TRBJ1-6; D is possibly TRBD1 (6 bases). The CDR3 coding sequence is TGCGCCAGCAGCTTGTCGGGGGCAGGGAATTCACCCCTCCACTTT. This gives the protein CASSLSGAGNSPLHF.